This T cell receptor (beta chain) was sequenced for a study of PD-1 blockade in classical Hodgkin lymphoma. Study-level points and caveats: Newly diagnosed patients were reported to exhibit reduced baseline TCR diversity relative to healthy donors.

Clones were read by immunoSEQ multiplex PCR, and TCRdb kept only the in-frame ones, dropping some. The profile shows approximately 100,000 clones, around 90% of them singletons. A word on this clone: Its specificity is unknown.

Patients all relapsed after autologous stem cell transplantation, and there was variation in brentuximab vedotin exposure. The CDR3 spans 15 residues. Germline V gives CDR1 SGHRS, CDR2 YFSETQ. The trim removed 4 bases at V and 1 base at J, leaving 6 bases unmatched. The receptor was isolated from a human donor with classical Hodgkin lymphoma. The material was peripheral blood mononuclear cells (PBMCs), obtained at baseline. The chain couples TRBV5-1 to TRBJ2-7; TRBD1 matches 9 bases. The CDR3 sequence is CASSLWTGVSYEQYF. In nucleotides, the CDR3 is TGCGCCAGCAGCCTCTGGACAGGGGTATCCTACGAGCAGTACTTC.